The TCR beta chain under discussion was sequenced for a study of TIL therapy for anti-PD-1-resistant metastatic lung cancer. The libraries were made with immunoSEQ v3. Sequencing was performed with immunoSEQ multiplex PCR; in TCRdb, only in-frame clones are kept and a portion is missing. The data contain about 60,000 clones, around 86% of them singletons. CDR1 and CDR2 (germline): SGHTA, FQGNSA. V shed 6 bases and J shed 2 bases, with 13 bases lying between them. CDR3 length: 14 amino acids. The time point: pre-treatment sample, taken before nivolumab and TIL therapy. The V and J genes are TRBV7-2 and TRBJ1-2, with D unclear. This material consisted of blood, taken at baseline. This TCR derives from a person aged 25 to 85 with non-small cell lung cancer. The CDR3 spells CASSPEYTNYGYTF. CDR3 DNA sequence: TGTGCCAGCAGTCCAGAATATACAAACTATGGCTACACCTTC.